The text below deals with one TCR beta chain. Study processing details: Amplifying reference gene primers gave estimates of nucleated cell counts. The data were produced by immunoSEQ multiplex PCR, yet TCRdb's version contains in-frame clones alone and is incomplete. That table is the source of V, J and clone size, and D and trimming were worked out from the DNA. The table lists a few hundred thousand clones, around 87% of them singletons, with approximately 1.5% in the top ten. The CDR3 sequence is 16 residues long. The germline CDR1 and CDR2 sequences are MDHEN and SYDVKM. The trim removed 2 bases at V and 3 bases at J, leaving 5 bases unmatched. The sample originates from a study of blood T cell repertoires in COVID-19. Enrolled through a virtual design, the participants were between roughly 18 and 90 years of age and came from roughly 22 US areas. Each participant's cohort was designated according to participant-reported clinical history.

Specimen: PBMCs or T cells enriched from blood (not recorded which). The rearrangement joins TRBV28 to TRBJ2-1, with 9 positions matching TRBD1. The sequence was collected from a woman aged 18-30 years with acute COVID-19. DNA for the CDR3: TGTGCCAGCAGTTTAGGGGACAGGGCTTACTACAATGAGCAGTTCTTC. Protein sequence: CASSLGDRAYYNEQFF.